These T cell receptor beta chains were read from a single sample in a study of T cells after yellow fever vaccination. TCRdb re-analysed the 5' RACE reads in MiXCR, keeping a single row per CDR3 protein. The sample lists some 320,000 distinct CDR3 sequences; 8.5% to 10% were seen once. The sample was PBMCs, taken on the day of the first yellow fever vaccination. The receptors shown here come from a man younger than 30 who received the YFV17D yellow fever vaccine. The conserved cysteine and the conserved F or W are not part of the CDR3 here. A D gene is named only where the DNA matches it firmly.

v_gene	j_gene	d_gene	CDR3aa
TRBV29-1	TRBJ1-2	NA	SVVENYGYT
TRBV6-2/TRBV6-3	TRBJ2-1	TRBD2	ASSTRGGAVNEQF
TRBV5-8	TRBJ1-2	NA	ASSPGHGYGYT
TRBV7-9	TRBJ2-1	TRBD2	ASSLEGRSGGDNEQF
TRBV4-3	TRBJ2-2	NA	ASSQGRYTGELF
TRBV5-1	TRBJ2-5	NA	ASSPTHRLEETQY
TRBV12-3/TRBV12-4	TRBJ2-3	TRBD2	ASRGLNGADTQY
TRBV28	TRBJ1-6	NA	ASSLGGGTLGNSPLH
TRBV12-3/TRBV12-4	TRBJ2-1	TRBD1	ASTPGQGYNEQF
TRBV5-1	TRBJ2-5	NA	ASSSPPEQETQY
TRBV3-1	TRBJ2-2	NA	ASSPRVLSGELF
TRBV15	TRBJ2-5	TRBD1	ATSKGQGVDQY
TRBV10-3	TRBJ2-7	TRBD2	AISESTSGGLGYEQY
TRBV12-3/TRBV12-4	TRBJ1-4	NA	ASSLGGAEEKLF
TRBV20-1	TRBJ2-1	NA	SARGIRGGYEQF
TRBV3-1	TRBJ2-7	TRBD1	ASSRTRDRAYEQY
TRBV11-2	TRBJ1-5	TRBD1	ASERGGGGQGWHQPQH
TRBV7-3	TRBJ2-1	NA	ASSLGGIREQF
TRBV12-3/TRBV12-4	TRBJ2-1	TRBD2	ASSSPLGGGGYNEQF
TRBV7-2	TRBJ2-5	NA	ASSLKFRGKETQY
TRBV19	TRBJ2-3	NA	ASSISRTDTQY
TRBV20-1	TRBJ2-3	TRBD1	SANRGVLTDTQY
TRBV12-3/TRBV12-4	TRBJ1-1	NA	ASSLAGWGVVETEAF
TRBV6-5	TRBJ2-5	NA	ASSYQQGRETQY
TRBV7-9	TRBJ1-1	NA	ASSLRGVSVGEAF
TRBV3-1	TRBJ2-5	NA	ASSQDMETQY
TRBV7-3	TRBJ2-2	NA	ASSLNGYTGELF
TRBV20-1	TRBJ1-1	TRBD1	SSNRGLITEAF
TRBV5-6	TRBJ1-2	TRBD1	ASSINRGHLHT
TRBV15	TRBJ2-5	NA	ATSSPRSRETQY
TRBV12-5	TRBJ2-7	TRBD2	ASGLPTPGLAGGRASYEQY
TRBV7-3	TRBJ1-2	NA	ASSLRKTSQGYT
TRBV6-6	TRBJ2-7	NA	ASLVLSPYEQY
TRBV7-3	TRBJ2-2	NA	ASSLGRNGELF
TRBV12-3/TRBV12-4	TRBJ2-7	NA	ASTHGGEQY
TRBV5-6	TRBJ2-7	NA	ASSLFVDPPYEQY
TRBV6-1	TRBJ2-4	NA	ASSEAMAIGILAKNIQY
TRBV2	TRBJ1-5	NA	ASRAGTSSNQPQH